These 25 T cell receptor beta chains came from one sample sequenced in a study of cytomegalovirus exposure and HLA in healthy donors. The PCR used 60 Vbeta and 13 Jbeta primers. Data came from immunoSEQ multiplex PCR; TCRdb stores just in-frame clones and leaves some out. This table holds about 140,000 clones, approximately 79% found once. The sequencing sample was made of PBMCs. The source is a man younger than 35 in good health and CMV-seronegative.

Notes on this clone: This specimen includes other DNA sequences encoding the same CDR3. The chain has TRBV7-2 and TRBJ1-4, with 9 bases lining up with TRBD1. The CDR3 is 18 amino acids. Germline V CDR1 and CDR2: SGHTA, FQGNSA. V was clipped by 5 bases and J by 0 bases; unmatched bases: 10. The CDR3 reads CASSPRTGATSTNEKLFF. For the CDR3, the DNA is TGTGCCAGCAGCCCAAGGACAGGGGCCACCTCAACTAATGAAAAACTGTTTTTT.

The V gene is TRBV7-9, the J gene TRBJ2-6; 8 bases are a match to TRBD1. V shed 5 bases, J shed 4 bases, and the junction held 10 bases outside the gene matches. The CDR3 length is 17 residues. Germline-derived CDR1 and CDR2 are SEHNR and FQNEAQ (reference sequence). The CDR3 DNA sequence: TGTGCCAGCAGCCACCCCGTGGACAGGGTCGGGGCCAACGTCCTGACTTTC. The encoded protein is CASSHPVDRVGANVLTF.

The V call is TRBV6-6, the J call TRBJ2-7; a weak D match, TRBD1 (6 bases). Trimming removed 6 bases from V and 6 bases from J, with 18 bases in between. CDR1 MNHNY and CDR2 SVGAGI come from the germline V gene (reference sequence). CDR3 size: 14 residues. The CDR3 region is CASRDQGRLLEQYF. CDR3 in DNA: TGTGCCAGCAGGGACCAGGGGCGGTTACTCGAGCAGTACTTC.

The rearrangement joins TRBV18 to TRBJ1-1; D unresolved. This CDR3 region has 14 residues. V shed 4 bases and J shed 4 bases, with 13 bases lying between them. The V gene's germline CDR1 is KGHSH and CDR2 LQKENI. CDR3 bases: TGTGCCAGCTCACAACAGAGTGCGAGCACTGAAGCTTTCTTT. Translating gives CASSQQSASTEAFF.

This clone was observed a handful of times. The V call is TRBV7-8, the J call TRBJ2-1, with D perhaps TRBD1 (7 bases). Trimming removed 5 bases from V and 3 bases from J, with 14 bases in between. The length of the CDR3 is 15 residues. Germline assignment: CDR1 SGHVS and CDR2 FQNEAQ. Here the CDR3 DNA reads TGTGCCAGCAGCCCGACCAGGGGGGTCTACAATGAGCAGTTCTTC. Its protein product is CASSPTRGVYNEQFF.

This sequence joins TRBV29-1 and TRBJ2-2; possibly TRBD1 for D (7 bases). CDR1 and CDR2 (germline): SQVTM, ANQGSEA. The CDR3 covers 13 residues. The V end was cut by 5 bases, the J end by 5 bases, with 12 bases between. The CDR3 protein is CSVHRGGTGELFF. Here the CDR3 DNA reads TGCAGCGTTCACAGGGGAGGTACCGGGGAGCTGTTTTTT.

The gene calls are TRBV6-4 and TRBJ2-1; TRBD1 agrees at 11 bases. CDR1 and CDR2 from the germline V gene are MRHNA and SNTAGT. Trimming took 3 bases from V and 7 from J; bases not matched to a gene: 5. This CDR3 region has 15 residues. The CDR3 DNA reads TGTGCCAGCAGTGAGCGGACAGGGGGCGAGAATGAGCAGTTCTTC. This codes for CASSERTGGENEQFF.

V is TRBV5-8 and J is TRBJ2-4; D is ambiguous. This CDR3 has 13 residues. V dropped 4 bases and J dropped 7 bases, with 12 bases sitting between them. Germline V gene sequence: CDR1 SGHTS, CDR2 YDEGEE. Here the CDR3 DNA reads TGTGCCAGCAGCGTGGGCAGTTTCAACATTCAGTACTTC. Protein product: CASSVGSFNIQYF.

On this clone: In the same sample, other DNA sequences code for this CDR3. The chain couples TRBV20-1 to TRBJ1-2; D unclear. V was pared by 3 bases and J by 3 bases, with 5 bases between. The CDR3 covers 11 residues. Per the germline V gene, CDR1 is DFQATT and CDR2 is SNEGSKA (reference sequence). The CDR3 bases are TGCAGTGCTAGCGGGGACTATGGCTACACCTTC. It codes for CSASGDYGYTF.

The rearrangement joins TRBV7-3 to TRBJ1-2, with TRBD1 identical over 8 bases. The V and J ends lost 3 bases and 8 bases, in that order; junction bases with no gene match: 8. This CDR3 has 14 residues. Germline V gene sequence: CDR1 SGHTA, CDR2 FQGTGA. The CDR3 bases are TGTGCCAGCAGCTTGACAGGGGCGGGTGGGGGCTACACCTTC. Its translation: CASSLTGAGGGYTF.

J is TRBJ1-5 and V is TRBV6-1, with TRBD1 matching 9 bases. The V gene end was trimmed by 0 bases and the J gene end by 5 bases; junction bases not matched to a gene: 5. In germline, CDR1 is MNHNS, CDR2 SASEGT. The CDR3 extends over 16 amino acids. The CDR3 coding sequence is TGTGCCAGCAGTGAAGCGCTGGGACAGGGAGATCAGCCCCAGCATTTT. Translating gives CASSEALGQGDQPQHF.

The chain carries TRBV15 and TRBJ1-1, with 10 bases fitting TRBD1. Germline CDR1 and CDR2: LNHNV and YYDKDF (reference sequence). V lost 2 bases to trimming and J lost 4 bases; unmatched junction nucleotides: 4. This CDR3 is 15 amino acids long. CDR3 in amino acids: CATSRIRDRGTEAFF. For the CDR3, the DNA is TGTGCCACCAGCAGAATTCGGGACAGGGGCACTGAAGCTTTCTTT.

The J gene is TRBJ1-1, the V gene TRBV19; 7 bases are a match to TRBD1. V trimming: 5 bases; J trimming: 0 bases; junction bases outside the gene matches: 6. There are 15 residues in the CDR3. CDR1 and CDR2 from the germline V gene are LNHDA and SQIVND (reference sequence). CDR3 DNA: TGTGCCAGTAGTCTTACAGGGGCCATGAACACTGAAGCTTTCTTT. This gives the protein CASSLTGAMNTEAFF. Together with reference TRBV19 and TRBJ1-1, the CDR3 gives the full variable domain: DGGITQSPKYLFRKEGQNVTLSCEQNLNHDAMYWYRQDPGQGLRLIYYSQIVNDFQKGDIAEGYSVSREKKESFPLTVTSAQKNPTAFYLCASSLTGAMNTEAFFGQGTRLTVV.

This chain uses TRBV14 with TRBJ2-7; perhaps TRBD1 as D (6 bases). V was shortened by 4 bases and J by 1 base, with 23 bases between the two germline ends. CDR1 and CDR2 (germline): SGHDN, FVKESK. The CDR3 is 18 residues long. The CDR3, as DNA: TGTGCCAGCAGCCTCCCCACGACGCTCGCAGGGGAGTCCTACGAGCAGTACTTC. It specifies CASSLPTTLAGESYEQYF.

The V gene is TRBV4-1, the J gene TRBJ2-1; 9 nucleotides agree with TRBD1. With V trimmed by 2 bases and J by 6 bases, 8 bases remained unmatched. Per germline, CDR1 MGHRA and CDR2 YSYEKL. The CDR3 runs 16 residues. The CDR3 nucleotides read TGCGCCAGCAGCCAAATTCCGGGACAGGGATCCAATGAGCAGTTCTTC. Translation gives CASSQIPGQGSNEQFF.

The chain joins TRBV30 to TRBJ1-6; TRBD1 agrees at 9 bases. Per germline, CDR1 GTSNPN and CDR2 SVGIG (reference sequence). V lost 0 bases to trimming and J lost 7 bases; unmatched junction nucleotides: 7. This CDR3 region has 16 residues. The CDR3 sequence: CAWSVPPDRGNSPLHF. CDR3 coding DNA: TGTGCCTGGAGTGTGCCCCCGGACAGGGGAAATTCACCCCTCCACTTT.

This clone was recorded only once. The CDR3: CASSSNPKGENTEAFF. The CDR3 bases are TGTGCCAGCAGTTCAAACCCAAAGGGGGAGAACACTGAAGCTTTCTTT. J is TRBJ1-1 and V is TRBV27, with a possible D match to TRBD1 (6 bases). The CDR3 has 16 amino acids. The germline V and J ends were trimmed by 4 bases and 1 base, with 16 bases remaining between them. Per germline, CDR1 MNHEY and CDR2 SMNVEV (reference sequence).

The rearrangement joins TRBV9 to TRBJ1-2, with 8 bases fitting TRBD1. This CDR3 region has 13 residues. In germline, CDR1 is SGDLS, CDR2 YYNGEE. Trimming cost V 6 bases and J 7 bases; bases outside gene matches: 8. The CDR3, as DNA: TGTGCCAGCAACCGTGACAGGGGAAGTGGCTACACCTTC. It translates to CASNRDRGSGYTF.

This chain links TRBV21-1 with TRBJ1-6; the table's TRBD1 call for D was not verified on the DNA. TRBV21-1 is a pseudogene segment. CDR3 size: 17 residues. CDR3 region: CASSNRDSSSYNSPLHF. CDR3 in DNA: TGTGCCAGCAGCAACCGGGACAGTAGCTCCTATAATTCACCCCTCCACTTT.

The chain is built from TRBV14 and TRBJ1-1, with D possibly TRBD1 on 5 matching bases. There are 16 residues in the CDR3. V was shortened by 0 bases and J by 5 bases, with 16 bases between the two germline ends. Per the germline V gene, CDR1 is SGHDN and CDR2 is FVKESK. The CDR3 DNA reads as TGTGCCAGCAGCCAAGATTGGTGGCACGGGGGTACTGAAGCTTTCTTT. Translating gives CASSQDWWHGGTEAFF.

This clone was seen only a few times. This rearrangement joins TRBV6-1 to TRBJ1-1; D unresolved. CDR3 size: 13 residues. V lost 2 bases and J 4 bases, leaving 8 bases between the germline ends. Germline V gene data show CDR1 as MNHNS and CDR2 as SASEGT. CDR3 loop: CASSERWSTEAFF. The CDR3 DNA sequence: TGTGCCAGCAGTGAACGTTGGAGCACTGAAGCTTTCTTT.

Comment on this clone: A junction boundary mismatches the germline segment, possibly from a read error. The chain recombines TRBV6-5 with TRBJ2-2; TRBD1 matches at 8 bases. The CDR3 is 15 amino acids. CDR1 and CDR2 (germline): MNHEY, SVGAGI. CDR3 nucleotides: TGTGCCAGCACCTCGCCCGGACAGGGCCACCGGGGAGCTGTTTTT. Translation: CASTSPGQGHRGAVF.

The J gene is TRBJ2-6, the V gene TRBV10-3; D is unclear. Germline assignment: CDR1 ENHRY and CDR2 SYGVKD. This CDR3 contains 17 residues. V lost 0 bases, J lost 0 bases, and 9 bases lay in between. Here the CDR3 reads CAISESSVSSGANVLTF. In nucleotides, the CDR3 is TGTGCCATCAGTGAGTCCTCCGTTAGCTCTGGGGCCAACGTCCTGACTTTC.

The chain recombines TRBV2 with TRBJ2-5; possible D gene TRBD2, 7 bases. The end of the DNA fits TRBJ2-7 better, so the J call may be wrong. This CDR3 comprises 15 residues. Germline V gene sequence: CDR1 SNHLY, CDR2 FYNNEI. The CDR3, as DNA: TGTGCCAGCAGTGGGCTTGGGGGGGCCGTTCGCGAGCAGTACTTC. Protein product: CASSGLGGAVREQYF.

The chain links TRBV19 to TRBJ1-1; 10 bases match TRBD1. The CDR3 runs 15 residues. Losses at the gene ends were 5 bases for V and 1 base for J; bases not matched to a gene: 4. Germline V gene lookup returns CDR1 LNHDA and CDR2 SQIVND (reference sequence). CDR3 sequence (DNA): TGTGCCAGTAGTGTTGGGACAGGGGCGAACACTGAAGCTTTCTTT. This translates into CASSVGTGANTEAFF.